This entry describes one T cell receptor beta chain. Repertoires were generated with immunoSEQ multiplex PCR, while TCRdb's copy carries only in-frame clones and drops some. The sample yields 150,000 to 200,000 clones, more than 75% seen once. This specimen belongs to a study of blood T cell repertoires in COVID-19. In the study overall: Sites in the United States, Italy and Spain provided acute and convalescent COVID-19 samples.

This CDR3 spans 13 amino acids. Deletions cut 4 bases from V and 3 bases from J, with 9 bases between. Germline-derived CDR1 and CDR2 are SNHLY and FYNNEI. The material sequenced was peripheral blood. The V call is TRBV2, the J call TRBJ1-1; D perhaps matches TRBD1 (5 bases). The receptor comes from a man in his sixties with active or convalescent COVID-19. This CDR3 reads CASSVQVDTEAFF. As DNA, the CDR3 is TGTGCCAGCAGTGTACAGGTGGACACTGAAGCTTTCTTT.